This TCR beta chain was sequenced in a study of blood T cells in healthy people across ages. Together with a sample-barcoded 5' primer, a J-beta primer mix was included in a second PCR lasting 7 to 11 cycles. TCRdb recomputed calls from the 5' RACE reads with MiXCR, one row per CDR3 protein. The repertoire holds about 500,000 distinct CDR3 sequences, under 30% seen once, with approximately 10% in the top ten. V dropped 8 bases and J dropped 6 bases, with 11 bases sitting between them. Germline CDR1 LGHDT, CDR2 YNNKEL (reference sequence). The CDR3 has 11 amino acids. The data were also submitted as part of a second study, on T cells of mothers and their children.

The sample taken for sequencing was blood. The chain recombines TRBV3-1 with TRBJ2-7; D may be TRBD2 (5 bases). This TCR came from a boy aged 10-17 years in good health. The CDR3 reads CASFGRGEQYF. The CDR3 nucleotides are TGTGCCAGCTTTGGGAGAGGCGAGCAGTACTTC.